The clone carrying this T cell receptor beta chain occurred many times. Time point given: newly diagnosed GD, antithyroid drugs for less than 3 months. Following extraction of RNA from PBMCs, that RNA was used to make the TCR library. This sample is part of a study of regulatory T cells in long-lasting Graves disease. CDR3 regions were amplified by Arm-PCR using iRepertoire HTBI primers to build TCR beta libraries. TCRdb reanalysed the multiplex PCR reads using MiXCR and keeps one entry per CDR3 protein. The profile covers some 200,000 distinct CDR3 sequences, with around a fifth appearing a single time and over 9.5% taken by the ten largest. V was pared by 1 base and J by 5 bases, with 11 bases between. Germline values: CDR1 SNHLY, CDR2 FYNNEI. This CDR3 comprises 14 residues. The same sample was also used in a study of T cells in Graves' hyperthyroidism and ophthalmopathy.

The receptor's source is a woman in her 30s with Graves disease. The V and J genes are TRBV2 and TRBJ1-1; D gene uncertain. Source: peripheral blood mononuclear cells (PBMCs), taken at new diagnosis, from a patient treated with antithyroid drugs. CDR3 protein: CASSEVGMRTEAFF. CDR3 DNA sequence: TGTGCCAGCAGTGAAGTAGGGATGAGGACTGAAGCTTTCTTT.